Presented here are 20 T cell receptor beta chains from one specimen sequenced in a study of cytomegalovirus exposure and HLA in healthy donors. The study ran its PCR with 60 Vbeta and 13 Jbeta primers. TCRdb's table, derived via immunoSEQ multiplex PCR, lists solely in-frame clones and lacks some. The profile covers a few hundred thousand clones, with approximately 80% appearing a single time and 1.3% to 1.5% taken by the ten largest. Sequenced material: PBMCs. The receptors come from a girl aged 5-17 years in good health and CMV-seronegative.

The gene calls are TRBV11-3 and TRBJ1-3; no clear D. This CDR3 is built from 13 residues. Trimming stripped 4 bases from V and 2 bases from J, with 6 bases between. Germline V gene sequence: CDR1 SGHNT, CDR2 YENEEA. The CDR3: CASSSLAGNTIYF. CDR3 in DNA: TGTGCCAGCAGCTCATTAGCTGGAAACACCATATATTTT.

The gene calls are TRBV4-3 and TRBJ1-2; the match to TRBD1 covers 7 bases. The CDR3 spans 17 residues. Unmatched junction bases numbered 9, after V lost 0 bases and J lost 2 bases. Germline lookup yields CDR1 LGHNA and CDR2 YSLEER. CDR3 nucleotide sequence: TGCGCCAGCAGCCAAGATCAAGGGGACAGAATAAACTATGGCTACACCTTC. Translated: CASSQDQGDRINYGYTF.

This clone occurred once. The rearrangement joins TRBV28 to TRBJ1-3; 8 bases agree with TRBD1. Germline V gene sequence: CDR1 MDHEN, CDR2 SYDVKM. The CDR3 runs to 15 residues. With 7 bases clipped from V and 4 bases from J, the junction kept 9 bases outside the gene matches. The DNA of the CDR3 is TGTGCCAGCAACACTCCCCAGGGGGCGGGAAACACCATATATTTT. Translating it yields CASNTPQGAGNTIYF.

This clone has only a few counts. The chain employs TRBV21-1 and TRBJ2-5; the DNA was not used to check the table's D call, TRBD2. TRBV21-1 has pseudogene status. The CDR3 spans 20 residues. As DNA, the CDR3 is TGTGCCAGCAGCAAAGTACTAGGGGTTCCGCCGGGACTAGTGGAAGAGACCCAGTACTTC. Its translation is CASSKVLGVPPGLVEETQYF.

This sequence joins TRBV15 and TRBJ1-4, with no clear D. Germline V lookup: CDR1 LNHNV, CDR2 YYDKDF (reference sequence). Trimming removed 1 base at V and 5 bases at J, with 17 bases between. This CDR3 is built from 17 residues. The CDR3 DNA sequence: TGTGCCACCAGCAGAGCTCTTGTTGCGGCCGGAAATGAAAAACTGTTTTTT. As protein: CATSRALVAAGNEKLFF.

A remark on this clone: The CDR3 does not close with the conserved phenylalanine or tryptophan, likely indicating a read error. The V and J genes are TRBV29-1 and TRBJ1-1; D might be TRBD1 (6 bases). The CDR3 loop spans 13 amino acids. Per the germline V gene, CDR1 is SQVTM and CDR2 is ANQGSEA. V shed 3 bases and J shed 7 bases, with 15 bases lying between them. In DNA form, the CDR3 reads TGCAGCGTTGATTGGGGGCTACGCGGTGAAGCTTTCTCT. Translation: CSVDWGLRGEAFS.

The chain employs TRBV5-1 and TRBJ1-6; possible D gene TRBD1, 6 bases. The CDR3 length is 14 residues. CDR1 SGHRS and CDR2 YFSETQ come from the germline V gene. Trimming took off 0 bases at V and 9 bases at J, with 10 bases between the two ends. Written as DNA, the CDR3 is TGCGCCAGCAGCTTGGAACAGGGAGTTTCACCCCTCCACTTT. Translating gives CASSLEQGVSPLHF.

The gene calls are TRBV30 and TRBJ2-7; 7 bases map to TRBD1. The CDR3 extends over 16 amino acids. CDR1 is GTSNPN and CDR2 is SVGIG in the germline V gene (reference sequence). The junction had 10 bases not matched to a gene; V was cut back by 0 bases and J by 2 bases. The CDR3 region has the DNA TGTGCCTGGAGTGTTTTTTCGACAGGGTCCCCCTACGAGCAGTACTTC. It is translated as CAWSVFSTGSPYEQYF.

The chain links TRBV7-2 to TRBJ2-5; 9 positions match TRBD1. The germline V gene encodes CDR1 SGHTA and CDR2 FQGNSA. V dropped 10 bases and J dropped 5; count of bases not matched to a gene: 8. This CDR3 region has 13 residues. In DNA, the CDR3 is TGTGCCACCAAAGGACAGGGGAAGGAGACCCAGTACTTC. This sequence encodes CATKGQGKETQYF.

About this clone: Additional DNA sequences in this sample encode the identical CDR3. The J gene is TRBJ2-3, the V gene TRBV7-8; 8 nucleotides agree with TRBD2. After removal of 5 bases from V and 0 bases from J, the junction contained 4 bases not matched to a gene. Germline CDR1 is SGHVS and CDR2 is FQNEAQ. The CDR3 sequence is 15 residues long. CDR3 region: CASSLERGSTDTQYF. The CDR3 DNA reads as TGTGCCAGCAGCCTCGAGCGGGGGAGCACAGATACGCAGTATTTT. Variable domain in full (rest from reference TRBV7-8 and TRBJ2-3): GAGVSQSPRYKVAKRGQDVALRCDPISGHVSLFWYQQALGQGPEFLTYFQNEAQLDKSGLPSDRFFAERPEGSVSTLKIQRTQQEDSAVYLCASSLERGSTDTQYFGPGTRLTVL.

The chain has TRBV7-9 and TRBJ2-5; 8 positions agree with TRBD2. The J call may not be correct, given that the DNA end is closer to TRBJ2-7. The CDR3 sequence is 15 residues long. The germline CDR1 and CDR2 sequences are SEHNR and FQNEAQ (reference sequence). CDR3 sequence (DNA): TGTGCCAGCAGCTTACCCGGGGGGGACCACTACGAGCAGTACTTC. Translated: CASSLPGGDHYEQYF.

V is TRBV6-5 and J is TRBJ1-1, with 11 bases lining up with TRBD1. After removal of 10 bases from V and 3 bases from J, the junction contained 10 bases not matched to a gene. Per the germline V gene, CDR1 is MNHEY and CDR2 is SVGAGI. This CDR3 region has 15 residues. CDR3 nucleotides: TGTGCCAATATAATGCGGGGACAGGGGGACACTGAAGCTTTCTTT. Translating it yields CANIMRGQGDTEAFF.

The chain carries TRBV7-2 and TRBJ1-6; perhaps TRBD1 as D (5 bases). In germline, CDR1 is SGHTA, CDR2 FQGNSA. The V end lost 1 base, the J end lost 8 bases, and 12 bases lay between the germline ends. The CDR3 loop spans 15 amino acids. The CDR3 DNA sequence: TGTGCCAGCAGCTTAGTATCAGGGTCCTATTCACCCCTCCACTTT. Its translation: CASSLVSGSYSPLHF.

This clone has a single count. The rearrangement uses TRBV6-5 and TRBJ1-2; perhaps TRBD1 as D (6 bases). Trimming removed 5 bases at V and 7 bases at J, with 14 bases between. Per the germline V gene, CDR1 is MNHEY and CDR2 is SVGAGI. This CDR3 has 13 amino acids. This chain's CDR3 is CASSGGAEGGYTF. The CDR3 region has the DNA TGTGCCAGCAGTGGGGGGGCTGAGGGTGGCTACACCTTC.

This chain joins TRBV10-1 and TRBJ2-7; D is perhaps TRBD1 (5 bases). V was trimmed by 5 bases and J by 4 bases, leaving 15 bases between them. The CDR3 length is 14 residues. CDR1 is WNHNN, CDR2 SYGVQD, per germline (reference sequence). The CDR3 reads CASSPQGRGYEQYF. CDR3 coding DNA: TGCGCCAGCAGTCCCCAGGGTCGTGGTTACGAGCAGTACTTC.

The chain joins TRBV30 to TRBJ1-2; 7 positions agree with TRBD1. V lost 0 bases and J lost 7; bases outside the gene matches: 8. CDR3 length: 14 residues. Germline V gene sequence: CDR1 GTSNPN, CDR2 SVGIG (reference sequence). The CDR3 DNA reads TGTGCCTGGAGTGTGGCAGGGGGAAATCCTGGCTACACCTTC. It translates to CAWSVAGGNPGYTF. Combining the CDR3 with reference TRBV30 and TRBJ1-2 gives the whole variable domain SQTIHQWPATLVQPVGSPLSLECTVEGTSNPNLYWYRQAAGRGLQLLFYSVGIGQISSEVPQNLSASRPQDRQFILSSKKLLLSDSGFYLCAWSVAGGNPGYTFGSGTRLTVV.

The chain employs TRBV4-1 and TRBJ2-5, with a tentative D call TRBD1 (6 bases). Gene TRBJ2-7 matches the end of the DNA better, so the J call may be wrong. Germline V gives CDR1 MGHRA, CDR2 YSYEKL. The CDR3 spans 15 residues. The CDR3 DNA sequence: TGCGCCAGCAGCCAAGATCACAGGGTTGGCTACGAGCAGTACTTC. This gives the protein CASSQDHRVGYEQYF.

The sample holds a few counts of this clone. The rearrangement uses TRBV7-2 and TRBJ2-5; 8 nucleotides line up with TRBD2. With V trimmed by 5 bases and J by 4 bases, 12 bases remained unmatched. CDR1 is SGHTA and CDR2 is FQGNSA in the germline V gene. This CDR3 contains 16 residues. CDR3 amino acids: CASSPWRSGRGETQYF. The CDR3 DNA reads TGTGCCAGCAGCCCCTGGCGGAGCGGGAGAGGAGAGACCCAGTACTTC.

The chain couples TRBV7-8 to TRBJ2-1; tentatively, D is TRBD2 (5 bases). Germline V lookup: CDR1 SGHVS, CDR2 FQNEAQ. V lost 1 base and J lost 9, with 10 bases in between. The CDR3 runs to 13 residues. As DNA, the CDR3 is TGTGCCAGCAGCTTAGTTAGGGCGGGTGAGCAGTTCTTC. Encoded protein: CASSLVRAGEQFF.

The chain joins TRBV7-2 to TRBJ1-6, with a possible D match to TRBD1 (5 bases). The CDR3 is 15 residues long. V lost 0 bases, J lost 7 bases, and 10 bases lay in between. CDR1 and CDR2 (germline): SGHTA, FQGNSA. CDR3 coding DNA: TGTGCCAGCAGCTTAGCGCAGGGTCCGAATTCACCCCTCCACTTT. This encodes CASSLAQGPNSPLHF.